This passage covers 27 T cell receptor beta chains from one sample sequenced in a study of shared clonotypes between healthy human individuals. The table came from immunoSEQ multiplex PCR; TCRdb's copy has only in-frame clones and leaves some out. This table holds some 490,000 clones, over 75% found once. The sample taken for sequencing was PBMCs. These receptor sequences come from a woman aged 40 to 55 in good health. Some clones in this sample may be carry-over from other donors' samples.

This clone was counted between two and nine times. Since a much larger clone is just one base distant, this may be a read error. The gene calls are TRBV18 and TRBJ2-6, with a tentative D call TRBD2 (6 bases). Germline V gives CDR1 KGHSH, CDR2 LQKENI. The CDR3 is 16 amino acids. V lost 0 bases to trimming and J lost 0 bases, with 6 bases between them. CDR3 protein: CASSPPRGSGANVLTF. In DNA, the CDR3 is TGTGCCAGCTCACCACCGCGGGGCTCTGGGGCCAACGTCCTGACTTTC.

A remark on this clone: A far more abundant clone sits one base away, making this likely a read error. The CDR3 protein is CASRVAELSYEQCF. CDR3 nucleotides: TGTGCCAGCAGGGTAGCGGAGCTATCCTACGAGCAGTGCTTC. V gene TRBV6-5 combines with J gene TRBJ2-7; D is perhaps TRBD2 (6 bases). From germline, CDR1 is MNHEY and CDR2 SVGAGI. The CDR3 is 14 residues long.

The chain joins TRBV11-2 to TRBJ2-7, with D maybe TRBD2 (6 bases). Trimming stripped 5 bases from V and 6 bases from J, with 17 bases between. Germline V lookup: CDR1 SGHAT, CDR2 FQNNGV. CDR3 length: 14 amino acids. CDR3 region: CASSEIRARGEQYF. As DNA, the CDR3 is TGTGCCAGCAGCGAAATTAGGGCGCGGGGCGAGCAGTACTTC.

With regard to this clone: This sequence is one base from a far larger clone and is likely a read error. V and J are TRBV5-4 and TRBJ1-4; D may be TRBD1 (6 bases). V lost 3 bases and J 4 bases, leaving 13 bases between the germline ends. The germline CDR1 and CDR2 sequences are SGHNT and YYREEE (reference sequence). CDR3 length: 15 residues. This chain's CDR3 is CASSSERGNNEKLFF. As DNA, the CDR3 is TGTGCCAGCAGCTCGGAGAGGGGGAATAATGAAAAACTGTTTTTT.

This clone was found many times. The DNA for the CDR3 is TGTGCCAGCAGCTCGGACAGCTCCTACGAGCAGTACTTC. It encodes CASSSDSSYEQYF. The chain joins TRBV5-4 to TRBJ2-7; possibly TRBD1 for D (6 bases). Per germline, CDR1 SGHNT and CDR2 YYREEE (reference sequence). This CDR3 contains 13 residues. V lost 3 bases and J lost 0, with 7 bases in between.

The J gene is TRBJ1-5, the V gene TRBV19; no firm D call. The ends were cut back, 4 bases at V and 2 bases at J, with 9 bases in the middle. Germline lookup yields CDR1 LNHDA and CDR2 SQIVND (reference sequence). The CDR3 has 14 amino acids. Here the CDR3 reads CASSTTGGNQPQHF. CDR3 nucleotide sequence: TGTGCCAGTAGTACCACTGGTGGCAATCAGCCCCAGCATTTT.

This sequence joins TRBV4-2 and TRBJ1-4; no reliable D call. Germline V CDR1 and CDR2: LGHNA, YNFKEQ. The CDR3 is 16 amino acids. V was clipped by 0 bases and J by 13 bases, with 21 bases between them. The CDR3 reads CASSQELAGLTIALFF. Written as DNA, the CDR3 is TGTGCCAGCAGCCAAGAGTTAGCCGGCTTAACTATAGCACTGTTTTTT.

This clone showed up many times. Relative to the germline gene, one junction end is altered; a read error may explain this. CDR3 sequence: CASSLERPGELFF. In DNA form, the CDR3 reads TGTGCTAGCAGCTTAGAGCGACCCGGGGAGCTGTTTTTT. The chain links TRBV7-7 to TRBJ2-2; D gene ambiguous. The CDR3 loop spans 13 amino acids. Per germline, CDR1 SSHAT and CDR2 FNYEAQ (reference sequence).

The chain's CDR3 is CAWNPDREYGYTF. In nucleotides, the CDR3 is TGTGCCTGGAACCCCGACAGGGAGTATGGCTACACCTTC. The V call is TRBV30, the J call TRBJ1-2; TRBD1 agrees at 7 bases. This CDR3 is built from 13 residues. With V trimmed by 4 bases and J by 5 bases, 7 bases remained unmatched. CDR1 and CDR2 from the germline V gene are GTSNPN and SVGIG (reference sequence).

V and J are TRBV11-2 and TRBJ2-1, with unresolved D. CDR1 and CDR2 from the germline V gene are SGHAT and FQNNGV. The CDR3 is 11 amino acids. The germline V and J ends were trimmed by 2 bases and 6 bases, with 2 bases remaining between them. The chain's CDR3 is CASSLFNEQFF. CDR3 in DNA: TGTGCCAGCAGCTTATTCAATGAGCAGTTCTTC.

The CDR3 DNA is TGTGCCAGCAGTGATAGCGGGGTCGGCTACACCTTC. Its protein is CASSDSGVGYTF. The chain has TRBV6-1 and TRBJ1-2; D uncertain. The V and J ends lost 3 bases and 8 bases respectively, with 10 bases between them. The CDR3 spans 12 residues. Germline CDR1 MNHNS, CDR2 SASEGT.

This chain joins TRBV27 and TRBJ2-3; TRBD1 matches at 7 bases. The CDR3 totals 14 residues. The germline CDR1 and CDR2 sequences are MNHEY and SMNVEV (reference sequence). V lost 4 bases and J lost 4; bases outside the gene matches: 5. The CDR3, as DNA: TGTGCCAGCAGTTACAGGGGACGGTCAGATACGCAGTATTTT. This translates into CASSYRGRSDTQYF.

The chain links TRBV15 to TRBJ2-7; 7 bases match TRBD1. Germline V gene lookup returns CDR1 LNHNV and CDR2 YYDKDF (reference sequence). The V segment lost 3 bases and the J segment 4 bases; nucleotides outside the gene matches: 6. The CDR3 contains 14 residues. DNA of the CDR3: TGTGCCACCAGCAGGGGGGACAGTCGGTACGAGCAGTACTTC. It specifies CATSRGDSRYEQYF.

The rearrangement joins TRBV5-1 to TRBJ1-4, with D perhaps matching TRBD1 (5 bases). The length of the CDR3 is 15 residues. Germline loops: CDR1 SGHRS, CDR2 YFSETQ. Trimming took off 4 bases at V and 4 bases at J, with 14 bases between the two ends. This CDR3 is CASSPSDSGNEKLFF. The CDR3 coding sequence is TGCGCCAGCAGCCCCTCCGACAGTGGTAATGAAAAACTGTTTTTT.

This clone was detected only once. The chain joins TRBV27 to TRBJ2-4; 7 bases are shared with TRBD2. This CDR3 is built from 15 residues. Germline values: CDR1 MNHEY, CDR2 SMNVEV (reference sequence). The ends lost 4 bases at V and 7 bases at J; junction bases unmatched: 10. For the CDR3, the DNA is TGTGCCAGCAGTTCCAAAGCGGGGTCTATTAACATTCAGTACTTC. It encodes CASSSKAGSINIQYF.

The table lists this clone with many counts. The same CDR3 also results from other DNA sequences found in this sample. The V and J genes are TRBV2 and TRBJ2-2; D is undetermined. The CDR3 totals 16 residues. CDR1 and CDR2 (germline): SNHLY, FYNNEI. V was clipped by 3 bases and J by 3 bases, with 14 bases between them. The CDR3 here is CASSDRAYGDTGELFF. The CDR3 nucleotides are TGTGCCAGCAGTGATCGGGCATATGGGGACACCGGGGAGCTGTTTTTT. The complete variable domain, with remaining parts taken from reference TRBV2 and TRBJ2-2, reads EPEVTQTPSHQVTQMGQEVILRCVPISNHLYFYWYRQILGQKVEFLVSFYNNEISEKSEIFDDQFSVERPDGSNFTLKIRSTKLEDSAMYFCASSDRAYGDTGELFFGEGSRLTVL.

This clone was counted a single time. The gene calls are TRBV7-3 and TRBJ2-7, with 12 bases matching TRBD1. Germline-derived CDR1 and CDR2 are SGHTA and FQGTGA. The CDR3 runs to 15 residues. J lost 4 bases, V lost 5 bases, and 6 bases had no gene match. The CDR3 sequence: CASSPGTGGSYEQYF. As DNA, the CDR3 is TGTGCCAGCAGCCCCGGGACAGGGGGCTCGTACGAGCAGTACTTC.

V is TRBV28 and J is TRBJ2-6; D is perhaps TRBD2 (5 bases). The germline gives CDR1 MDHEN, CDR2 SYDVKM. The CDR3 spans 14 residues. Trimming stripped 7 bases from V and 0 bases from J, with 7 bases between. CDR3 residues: CASNRGSGANVLTF. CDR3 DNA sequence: TGTGCCAGCAACCGGGGCTCTGGGGCCAACGTCCTGACTTTC.

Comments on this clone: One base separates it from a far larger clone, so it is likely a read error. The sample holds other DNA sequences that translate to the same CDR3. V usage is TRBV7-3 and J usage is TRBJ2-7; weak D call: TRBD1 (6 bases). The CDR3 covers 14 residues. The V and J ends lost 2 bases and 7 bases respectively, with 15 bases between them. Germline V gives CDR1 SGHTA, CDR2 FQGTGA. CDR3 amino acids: CASSLGTPPTEQYF. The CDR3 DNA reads TGTGCCAGCAGCTTAGGGACACCGCCTACGGAGCAGTACTTC. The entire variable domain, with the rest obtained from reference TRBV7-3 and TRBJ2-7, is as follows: GAGVSQTPSNKVTEKGKYVELRCDPISGHTALYWYRQSLGQGPEFLIYFQGTGAADDSGLPNDRFFAVRPEGSVSTLKIQRTERGDSAVYLCASSLGTPPTEQYFGPGTRLTVT.

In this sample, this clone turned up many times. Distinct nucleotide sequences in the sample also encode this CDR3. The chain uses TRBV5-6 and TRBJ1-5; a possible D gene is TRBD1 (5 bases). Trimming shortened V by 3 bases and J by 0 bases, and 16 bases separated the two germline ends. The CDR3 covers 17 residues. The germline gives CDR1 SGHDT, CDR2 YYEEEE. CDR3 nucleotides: TGTGCCAGCAGCTCTATGAGGGGACGACATAGCAATCAGCCCCAGCATTTT. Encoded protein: CASSSMRGRHSNQPQHF. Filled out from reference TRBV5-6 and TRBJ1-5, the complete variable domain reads DAGVTQSPTHLIKTRGQQVTLRCSPKSGHDTVSWYQQALGQGPQFIFQYYEEEERQRGNFPDRFSGHQFPNYSSELNVNALLLGDSALYLCASSSMRGRHSNQPQHFGDGTRLSIL.

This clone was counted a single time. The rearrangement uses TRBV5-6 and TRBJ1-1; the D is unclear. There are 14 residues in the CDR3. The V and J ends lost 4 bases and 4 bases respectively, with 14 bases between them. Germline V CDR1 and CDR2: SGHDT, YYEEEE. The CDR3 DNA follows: TGTGCCAGCAGCCTGGCGGGCACTTTCACTGAAGCTTTCTTT. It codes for CASSLAGTFTEAFF. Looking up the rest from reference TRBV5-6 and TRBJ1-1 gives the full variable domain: DAGVTQSPTHLIKTRGQQVTLRCSPKSGHDTVSWYQQALGQGPQFIFQYYEEEERQRGNFPDRFSGHQFPNYSSELNVNALLLGDSALYLCASSLAGTFTEAFFGQGTRLTVV.

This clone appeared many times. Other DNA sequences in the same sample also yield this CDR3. CDR3 loop: CASSLGGGNYGYTF. CDR3 nucleotide sequence: TGTGCCAGCAGTTTAGGGGGCGGCAACTATGGCTACACCTTC. The J gene is TRBJ1-2, the V gene TRBV28; D is perhaps TRBD1 (6 bases). This CDR3 has 14 residues. CDR1 is MDHEN, CDR2 SYDVKM, per germline. The germline V and J ends were trimmed by 2 bases and 2 bases, with 9 bases remaining between them.

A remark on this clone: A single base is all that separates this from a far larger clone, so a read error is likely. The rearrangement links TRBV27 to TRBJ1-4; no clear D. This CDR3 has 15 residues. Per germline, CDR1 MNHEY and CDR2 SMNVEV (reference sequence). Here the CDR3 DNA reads TGTGCCGGCAGTTGGAAACTTCCGGCGGGTGAAAAACTGTTTTTT. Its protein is CAGSWKLPAGEKLFF.

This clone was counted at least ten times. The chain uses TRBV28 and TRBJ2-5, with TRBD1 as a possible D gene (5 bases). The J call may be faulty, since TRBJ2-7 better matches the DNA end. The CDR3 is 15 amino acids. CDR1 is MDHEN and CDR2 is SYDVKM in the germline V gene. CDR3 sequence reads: CASSPWGSASYEQYF. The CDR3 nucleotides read TGTGCCAGCAGTCCCTGGGGCAGCGCCTCCTACGAGCAGTACTTC.

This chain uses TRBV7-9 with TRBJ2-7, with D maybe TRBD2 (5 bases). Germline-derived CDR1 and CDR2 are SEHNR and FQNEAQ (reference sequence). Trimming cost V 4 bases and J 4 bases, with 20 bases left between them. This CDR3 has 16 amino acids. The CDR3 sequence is CASSSSVDSSPYEQYF. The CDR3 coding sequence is TGTGCCAGCAGCTCCTCCGTGGACTCCTCACCTTACGAGCAGTACTTC.

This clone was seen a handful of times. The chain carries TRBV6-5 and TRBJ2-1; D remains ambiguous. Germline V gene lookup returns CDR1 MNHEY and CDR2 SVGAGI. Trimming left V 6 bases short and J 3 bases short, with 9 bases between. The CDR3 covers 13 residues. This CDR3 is CASRVDFYNEQFF. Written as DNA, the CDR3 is TGTGCCAGCAGGGTCGACTTCTACAATGAGCAGTTCTTC.

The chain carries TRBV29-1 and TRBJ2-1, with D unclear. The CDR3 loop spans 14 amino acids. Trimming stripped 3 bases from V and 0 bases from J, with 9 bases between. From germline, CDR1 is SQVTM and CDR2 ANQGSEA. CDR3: CSVDFLSSYNEQFF. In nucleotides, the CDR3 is TGCAGCGTTGATTTCCTAAGCTCCTACAATGAGCAGTTCTTC.